One T cell receptor beta chain is described in this entry. What it binds is unknown. The germline gives CDR1 MDHEN, CDR2 SYDVKM. There are 16 residues in the CDR3. V dropped 2 bases and J dropped 1; count of bases not matched to a gene: 6. This sample is part of a study of shared clonotypes between healthy human individuals. Genomic DNA from each subset was divided evenly over several immunoSEQ plates. Repertoires were generated with immunoSEQ multiplex PCR, while TCRdb's copy carries only in-frame clones and drops some. The table records hundreds of thousands of clones, 92% of them present only once. CD45RO-negative, CCR7-positively selected cells formed the naive CD8 fraction, excluding terminally differentiated effector memory CD45RA+ cells. Those who donated were healthy HIV-negative adults, with no recent acute infections or vaccinations reported. Study-wide results and limits: A small donor pool kept down the genetic and exposure-history diversity that was represented.

This TCR was recovered from a man aged 25-45 years in good health. The sample was naive CD8+ T cells sorted from blood. The rearrangement joins TRBV28 to TRBJ2-3; 7 bases map to TRBD1. This CDR3 is CASSLGVDRGTDTQYF. Written as DNA, the CDR3 is TGTGCCAGCAGTTTAGGGGTAGACAGGGGCACAGATACGCAGTATTTT.